This TCR beta chain derives from a study of cytomegalovirus exposure and HLA in healthy donors. Germline CDR1 is SGDLS and CDR2 is YYNGEE. Trimming took 4 bases from V and 1 from J, leaving 11 bases between them. CDR3 length: 14 residues. Regarding the study as a whole: As was reported, the HLA-A and HLA-B alleles of most subjects were accurately predicted from TCR beta sequences.

Primers: 60 Vbeta forward and 13 Jbeta reverse. Using immunoSEQ multiplex PCR, the repertoire was profiled, and TCRdb retains in-frame clones only, with some absent. The repertoire has around 300,000 clones, approximately 70% of them found once; the top ten carry about 2.1%. About this clone itself: Its cognate antigen is unknown.

The chain is built from TRBV9 and TRBJ1-1; D is possibly TRBD1 (6 bases). The origin of this receptor is a female donor in good health and CMV-seronegative. The sample taken for sequencing was PBMCs. The CDR3: CASSHTGSNTEAFF. Written as DNA, the CDR3 is TGTGCCAGCAGCCATACAGGGTCGAACACTGAAGCTTTCTTT.